Shown below are 23 T cell receptor beta chains from a single sample sequenced in a study of metastatic and nonmetastatic thyroid tumors. Using MiXCR, TCRdb reanalyzed the PCR reads. Of over 15,000 clones detected, under 15% appear once; the ten largest clones hold less than 20%. All patients were treatment-naive before thyroid surgery. Sequenced sample: tumor tissue. The receptors were sampled from a female donor with papillary thyroid cancer or a benign thyroid nodule (not recorded which). Some clones in this sample may be carry-over from other donors' samples.

This clone was found many times. The chain's CDR3 is CASRGLEETQYF. CDR3 coding DNA: TGTGCCAGCAGGGGACTAGAAGAGACCCAGTACTTC. The chain employs TRBV2 and TRBJ2-5; 8 bases line up with TRBD2. Germline V gene lookup returns CDR1 SNHLY and CDR2 FYNNEI. V was pared by 6 bases and J by 3 bases, with 0 bases of the junction left unmatched. This CDR3 has 12 residues.

This clone was recorded many times. The rearrangement joins TRBV19 to TRBJ1-2, with 9 bases fitting TRBD1. The CDR3 extends over 17 amino acids. The junction had 12 bases not matched to a gene; V was cut back by 7 bases and J by 0 bases. Per germline, CDR1 LNHDA and CDR2 SQIVND (reference sequence). This CDR3 is CASKNTRDRDSNYGYTF. CDR3 nucleotide sequence: TGTGCCAGTAAAAACACCCGGGACAGGGACTCTAACTATGGCTACACCTTC.

This clone came up many times. The rearrangement links TRBV4-2 to TRBJ2-3; the match to TRBD2 covers 10 bases. The J segment lost 2 bases and the V segment lost 4 bases, leaving 15 bases of the junction unmatched. The CDR3 has 19 residues. CDR1 and CDR2 (germline): LGHNA, YNFKEQ. The CDR3 loop is CASSPGERGGRRITDTQYF. The CDR3 DNA follows: TGTGCCAGCAGCCCCGGAGAGCGGGGGGGCCGGAGGATCACAGATACGCAGTATTTT.

This clone was picked up many times. CDR3 DNA sequence: TGTGCCAGCAGCCAAGCCGGGACTAGTCACAATGAGCAGTTCTTC. Protein product: CASSQAGTSHNEQFF. The chain links TRBV12-3 or TRBV12-4 to TRBJ2-1, with 8 bases lining up with TRBD2. The CDR3 has 15 residues. V trimming: 6 bases; J trimming: 5 bases; junction bases outside the gene matches: 9.

Worth noting for this clone: Just one base apart from a much larger clone, this may be a read error. The rearrangement joins TRBV7-6 to TRBJ2-7; D unclear. The CDR3 is 14 residues long. Trimming removed 8 bases at V and 5 bases at J, with 19 bases between. The V gene's germline CDR1 is SGHVS and CDR2 FNYEAQ. The CDR3 sequence: CASGPITVLNEQYF. The DNA for the CDR3 is TGTGCCAGCGGGCCGATCACCGTACTGAACGAGCAGTACTTC.

This clone is medium-sized within its sample. The rearrangement uses TRBV27 and TRBJ2-2, with 13 bases fitting TRBD2. With V trimmed by 2 bases and J by 4 bases, 1 base remained unmatched. The CDR3 totals 16 residues. The V gene's germline CDR1 is MNHEY and CDR2 SMNVEV (reference sequence). In DNA form, the CDR3 reads TGTGCCAGCAGTTTAGGACTAGCGGGAGTCACCGGGGAGCTGTTTTTT. Translating gives CASSLGLAGVTGELFF.

The CDR3 region is CASTLGYGTSIGDEQFF. CDR3 DNA: TGCGCCAGCACCCTGGGGTATGGGACCTCGATCGGAGATGAGCAGTTCTTC. The chain uses TRBV5-1 and TRBJ2-5; D is tentatively TRBD1 or TRBD2 (5 bases each). The J call could be wrong; TRBJ2-1 is a better fit for the DNA end. Germline loops: CDR1 SGHRS, CDR2 YFSETQ. This CDR3 region has 17 residues.

The J gene is TRBJ2-2, the V gene TRBV14; perhaps TRBD2 as D (6 bases). The CDR3 has 15 amino acids. V gave up 1 base and J gave up 1 base, with 7 bases separating them. Per germline, CDR1 SGHDN and CDR2 FVKESK. DNA for the CDR3: TGTGCCAGCAGCCAAGTGGGAGGGAACACCGGGGAGCTGTTTTTT. Encoded protein: CASSQVGGNTGELFF. The whole variable domain, filled in from reference TRBV14 and TRBJ2-2, reads EAGVTQFPSHSVIEKGQTVTLRCDPISGHDNLYWYRRVMGKEIKFLLHFVKESKQDESGMPNNRFLAERTGGTYSTLKVQPAELEDSGVYFCASSQVGGNTGELFFGEGSRLTVL.

This clone was recorded many times. This chain uses TRBV7-9 with TRBJ2-3, with TRBD1 matching over 9 bases. J gave up 1 base and V 5 bases, and 10 bases lay outside the gene matches. CDR1 is SEHNR, CDR2 FQNEAQ, per germline (reference sequence). CDR3 length: 17 amino acids. The CDR3 sequence is CASSRRTGVFGTDTQYF. The CDR3, as DNA: TGTGCCAGCAGCCGGCGGACAGGGGTCTTTGGCACAGATACGCAGTATTTT.

This clone turned up a few times. The chain carries TRBV27 and TRBJ1-5; D unclear. The CDR3 runs 13 residues. The germline V gene has CDR1 MNHEY and CDR2 SMNVEV (reference sequence). V lost 11 bases and J 5 bases, leaving 16 bases between the germline ends. CDR3 DNA sequence: TGTGCCTCCCGGAGTGACGGGTATCAGCCCCAGCATTTT. It encodes CASRSDGYQPQHF.

The chain couples TRBV28 to TRBJ2-7; the D is unclear. CDR1 MDHEN and CDR2 SYDVKM come from the germline V gene. The V gene lost 6 bases and the J gene lost 7 bases, with 10 bases spanning the gap. The CDR3 is 11 amino acids. The CDR3 DNA sequence: TGTGCCAGCAGGTCTCTTGGGGAGCAGTACTTC. Amino acid sequence: CASRSLGEQYF.

By sample fraction, this clone is medium-sized. V gene TRBV5-5 combines with J gene TRBJ1-2; 9 bases are shared with TRBD1. V lost 4 bases, J lost 5 bases, and 3 bases stayed unmatched. CDR3 length equals 13 residues. From germline, CDR1 is SGHKS and CDR2 YYEKEE (reference sequence). CDR3 sequence: CASSRDRDYGYTF. The CDR3 coding sequence is TGTGCCAGCAGCCGGGACAGGGATTATGGCTACACCTTC.

Within the sample, this clone is medium-sized. The genes are TRBV11-3 and TRBJ2-2, with D possibly TRBD2 on 7 matching bases. V was cut by 2 bases and J by 6 bases, with 16 bases left in between. The CDR3 runs to 16 residues. Germline V gene sequence: CDR1 SGHNT, CDR2 YENEEA. The CDR3 reads CASSLKEGGQAGELFF. In DNA, the CDR3 is TGTGCCAGCAGCTTAAAAGAGGGGGGGCAGGCCGGGGAGCTGTTTTTT.

This clone was counted many times. The rearrangement joins TRBV19 to TRBJ2-1, with 12 bases lining up with TRBD2. V shed 7 bases and J 6 bases; nucleotides not matched to a gene: 7. Per the germline V gene, CDR1 is LNHDA and CDR2 is SQIVND (reference sequence). The CDR3 is 15 residues long. This CDR3 reads CASTETSGSINEQFF. DNA for the CDR3: TGTGCCAGTACGGAGACTAGCGGGAGCATCAATGAGCAGTTCTTC.

This clone showed up many times. The chain combines TRBV19 with TRBJ1-1; D is uncertain. Germline V lookup: CDR1 LNHDA, CDR2 SQIVND (reference sequence). The CDR3 is made up of 12 amino acids. V shed 4 bases and J shed 3 bases, with 6 bases lying between them. The CDR3 reads CASSRADTEAFF. The CDR3, as DNA: TGTGCCAGTAGTAGAGCCGACACTGAAGCTTTCTTT.

Ten or more counts support this clone. V is TRBV11-1 and J is TRBJ2-3; the D gene is possibly TRBD2 (5 bases). Deletions cut 0 bases from V and 0 bases from J, with 10 bases between. Germline-derived CDR1 and CDR2 are SGHAT and FQDESV (reference sequence). This CDR3 has 16 residues. DNA for the CDR3: TGTGCCAGCAGCTTAGCGTGGTTAGCGAGCACAGATACGCAGTATTTT. This codes for CASSLAWLASTDTQYF.

This clone was observed a few times. The V gene is TRBV19, the J gene TRBJ1-6; 7 bases are a match to TRBD1. This CDR3 region has 13 residues. Germline loops: CDR1 LNHDA, CDR2 SQIVND (reference sequence). Germline trimming cut 6 bases from V and 7 bases from J; bases unmatched to any gene: 3. CDR3 sequence (DNA): TGTGCCAGTAGGGGACAGCTAAATTCACCCCTCCACTTT. It codes for CASRGQLNSPLHF.

This clone was detected ten times or more. This chain joins TRBV9 and TRBJ2-6; possible D gene TRBD1, 6 bases. V was shortened by 3 bases and J by 2 bases, with 24 bases between the two germline ends. The CDR3 is 20 amino acids. Germline V gene sequence: CDR1 SGDLS, CDR2 YYNGEE. The DNA of the CDR3 is TGTGCCAGCAGCGGGGGACACCTCATCTTGGGGACAACTGGGGCCAACGTCCTGACTTTC. Translating it yields CASSGGHLILGTTGANVLTF.

As regards this clone: It may be a read error: a sequence one base away is much more abundant. In DNA form, the CDR3 reads TGTACCAGCAGCCCCGGGACAGATACGCAGTATTTT. Protein: CTSSPGTDTQYF. This chain uses TRBV11-3 with TRBJ2-3; no reliable D call. The germline gives CDR1 SGHNT, CDR2 YENEEA. CDR3 size: 12 residues.

At least ten counts were recorded for this clone. CDR3 coding DNA: TGTGCCAGCAGCTTAGGGGGGGCTACTAATGAGCAGTTCTTC. Encoded protein: CASSLGGATNEQFF. The V call is TRBV7-2, the J call TRBJ2-1; D assignment may be TRBD1 or TRBD2 (6 bases each). The CDR3 spans 14 residues. Trimming left V 1 base short and J 7 bases short, with 11 bases between. Germline values: CDR1 SGHTA, CDR2 FQGNSA.

This clone was seen many times. The chain carries TRBV15 and TRBJ2-6; no definite D call. Germline CDR1 is LNHNV and CDR2 is YYDKDF (reference sequence). This CDR3 has 15 amino acids. The V and J ends lost 0 bases and 4 bases respectively, with 7 bases between them. CDR3 residues: CATSREVSGANVLTF. CDR3 nucleotide sequence: TGTGCCACCAGCAGAGAGGTCTCCGGGGCCAACGTCCTGACTTTC. Full variable domain (missing parts from reference TRBV15 and TRBJ2-6): DAMVIQNPRYQVTQFGKPVTLSCSQTLNHNVMYWYQQKSSQAPKLLFHYYDKDFNNEADTPDNFQSRRPNTSFCFLDIRSPGLGDTAMYLCATSREVSGANVLTFGAGSRLTVL.

V usage is TRBV6-1 and J usage is TRBJ2-7, with 8 bases that match TRBD1. In germline, CDR1 is MNHNS, CDR2 SASEGT. The CDR3 consists of 16 residues. V was clipped by 6 bases and J by 0 bases; unmatched bases: 10. CDR3 nucleotides: TGTGCCAGCAGGAACCACGGACAGGGCAACTCCTACGAGCAGTACTTC. Protein: CASRNHGQGNSYEQYF.

The chain couples TRBV7-9 to TRBJ1-1; D gene ambiguous. Looked up from germline, CDR1 is SEHNR and CDR2 is FQNEAQ (reference sequence). The CDR3 totals 15 residues. The ends were cut back, 5 bases at V and 4 bases at J, with 17 bases in the middle. CDR3 residues: CASSLGFQRSTEAFF. CDR3 nucleotide sequence: TGTGCCAGCAGCCTAGGGTTTCAGCGGAGCACTGAAGCTTTCTTT.